Included here is one T cell receptor beta chain sequence, with context. Its antigen is unidentified. V shed 10 bases and J 3 bases; nucleotides not matched to a gene: 4. Germline lookup yields CDR1 MNHNY and CDR2 SVGAGI (reference sequence). The CDR3 has 12 residues. This sample is drawn from a study of CD8 T cell repertoires and HIV-1 epitope variants. About the study: T cells were stimulated with Twenty-five Gag and Nef peptides separately. Tested: three Gag epitope families, Nef HW9 and YT9. Enriched T cells were co-cultured with equal autologous T cell-negative cells.

Libraries were prepared by immunoSEQ multiplex PCR; TCRdb keeps only in-frame clonotypes and omits some of them. The sample has over a thousand clones, around 70% seen once. The source of this sequence is a male donor with HIV. The J gene is TRBJ2-7, the V gene TRBV6-6; 9 bases agree with TRBD2. The sequenced sample consisted of cultured CD8+ T cells derived from PBMCs. This CDR3 reads CATGGGVYEQYF. In DNA, the CDR3 is TGTGCCACGGGCGGGGGGGTCTACGAGCAGTACTTC.